This passage covers 5 T cell receptor beta chains from one sample sequenced in a study of OX40 agonist ivuxolimab in advanced cancers. The library came from the immunoSEQ multiplex PCR assay. TCRdb holds this immuneACCESS table with in-frame rearrangements only. Some clones are missing; in checked studies, unresolved V genes explain under half, and the rest has no known cause. The sample records approximately 94,000 clones, roughly 90% of which are singletons. Roughly 3.5% of the sample is held by the ten biggest clonotypes. Sequences were derived from CD4+ or CD8+ T cells sorted from blood, sampled in a trial of the OX40 agonist ivuxolimab. These receptors originate from an adult with an advanced solid tumor such as melanoma, head and neck, liver or kidney cancer.

This chain connects TRBV5-4 to TRBJ1-2; 7 nucleotides agree with TRBD1. Trimming at V came to 4 bases and at J to 0 bases, leaving 6 bases not matched to a gene. CDR3 length: 15 amino acids. Germline CDR1 is SGHNT and CDR2 is YYREEE (reference sequence). In DNA, the CDR3 is TGTGCCAGCAGCCCAAGACAGGGAACTAACTATGGCTACACCTTC. Its translation: CASSPRQGTNYGYTF. Full variable domain (missing parts from reference TRBV5-4 and TRBJ1-2): ETGVTQSPTHLIKTRGQQVTLRCSSQSGHNTVSWYQQALGQGPQFIFQYYREEENGRGNFPPRFSGLQFPNYSSELNVNALELDDSALYLCASSPRQGTNYGYTFGSGTRLTVV.

CDR3 DNA sequence: TGTGCCAGCAGCTTAGATGATTATACGCAGTATTTT. This encodes CASSLDDYTQYF. This chain joins TRBV11-2 and TRBJ2-3, with D uncertain. V was pared by 0 bases and J by 7 bases, with 5 bases between. CDR1 and CDR2 from the germline V gene are SGHAT and FQNNGV. The CDR3 has 12 residues. The full variable domain, in which reference TRBV11-2 and TRBJ2-3 provide the parts outside the CDR3, is EAGVAQSPRYKIIEKRQSVAFWCNPISGHATLYWYQQILGQGPKLLIQFQNNGVVDDSQLPKDRFSAERLKGVDSTLKIQPAKLEDSAVYLCASSLDDYTQYFGPGTRLTVL.

The chain carries TRBV19 and TRBJ1-1; D is perhaps TRBD1 (5 bases). V was cut by 7 bases and J by 10 bases, with 25 bases left in between. Germline V lookup: CDR1 LNHDA, CDR2 SQIVND (reference sequence). This CDR3 is built from 15 residues. The CDR3 DNA sequence: TGTGCCAGTACCCCTTCAACGGGGGAGTTGAAAAGAGCTTTCTTT. Encoded protein: CASTPSTGELKRAFF.

The chain is built from TRBV27 and TRBJ1-2; D might be TRBD1 (5 bases). The CDR3 is 14 amino acids. Looked up from germline, CDR1 is MNHEY and CDR2 is SMNVEV (reference sequence). V lost 4 bases to trimming and J lost 8 bases, with 17 bases between them. The DNA for the CDR3 is TGTGCCAGCAGTTCCCTGCCCCAGGGTAGCGGCTACACCTTC. Protein product: CASSSLPQGSGYTF.

V and J are TRBV12-5 and TRBJ2-7; no definite D call. Germline CDR1 reads LGHNT; CDR2 reads FRNRAP. The CDR3 runs to 12 residues. V lost 0 bases and J lost 2, with 2 bases in between. This CDR3 is CASGLVTYEQYF. Written as DNA, the CDR3 is TGTGCTAGTGGTTTGGTCACCTACGAGCAGTACTTC.